These 30 T cell receptor beta chains were all obtained from the same sample, sequenced in a study of cytomegalovirus exposure and HLA in healthy donors. Some clones are missing from TCRdb's copy, which holds only in-frame ones; the method was immunoSEQ multiplex PCR. The sample contains more than 20,000 clones, around 96% of which appear only once. Sequencing used PBMCs. These receptors originate from a man aged 30 to 39 in good health and CMV-seropositive.

The gene calls are TRBV28 and TRBJ2-7, with 16 bases aligning to TRBD2. The ends lost 6 bases at V and 3 bases at J; junction bases unmatched: 17. CDR1 and CDR2 from the germline V gene are MDHEN and SYDVKM. The CDR3 is made up of 20 amino acids. The CDR3 protein is CASRLQAPGTSGRAFYEQYF. The CDR3 DNA sequence: TGTGCCAGCAGACTTCAGGCCCCTGGGACTAGCGGGAGGGCCTTCTACGAGCAGTACTTC.

The chain's CDR3 is CASSFPLLGGNYEQYF. In DNA form, the CDR3 reads TGTGCCAGCAGTTTCCCTTTACTAGGAGGGAACTACGAGCAGTACTTC. V gene TRBV28 combines with J gene TRBJ2-7, with D tentatively TRBD2 (6 bases). With 3 bases removed from V and 3 bases from J, the gap between germline ends came to 18 bases. This CDR3 has 16 amino acids. The germline V gene has CDR1 MDHEN and CDR2 SYDVKM. The whole variable domain, remainder taken from reference TRBV28 and TRBJ2-7, is DVKVTQSSRYLVKRTGEKVFLECVQDMDHENMFWYRQDPGLGLRLIYFSYDVKMKEKGDIPEGYSVSREKKERFSLILESASTNQTSMYLCASSFPLLGGNYEQYFGPGTRLTVT.

This clone was seen a single time. V usage is TRBV28 and J usage is TRBJ1-3; D is uncertain. Germline values: CDR1 MDHEN, CDR2 SYDVKM. The CDR3 covers 16 residues. V lost 0 bases to trimming and J lost 4 bases, with 13 bases between them. Here the CDR3 DNA reads TGTGCCAGCAGTTTATGGTGGAGCCGGGAGGGAAACACCATATATTTT. Translation: CASSLWWSREGNTIYF.

This chain links TRBV7-6 with TRBJ1-2; D not resolved. CDR1 SGHVS and CDR2 FNYEAQ come from the germline V gene. The germline V and J ends were trimmed by 0 bases and 8 bases, with 16 bases remaining between them. CDR3 length: 15 residues. CDR3 amino acids: CASSLAPDPGGGYTF. The CDR3 coding sequence is TGTGCCAGCAGCTTAGCGCCCGACCCAGGAGGGGGCTACACCTTC.

The chain links TRBV27 to TRBJ2-3, with 9 bases aligning to TRBD2. J gave up 4 bases and V 6 bases, and 20 bases lay outside the gene matches. CDR1 is MNHEY and CDR2 is SMNVEV in the germline V gene (reference sequence). The CDR3 contains 19 residues. The DNA for the CDR3 is TGTGCCAGCAGACCTACCCCGGGACTAGCAAGGAGGATGGCAGATACGCAGTATTTT. This sequence encodes CASRPTPGLARRMADTQYF.

Worth noting for this clone: Germline is not matched at one junction end, which may reflect a read error. The rearrangement links TRBV7-7 to TRBJ2-3; TRBD1 might be the D (7 bases). This CDR3 region has 15 residues. Germline V gives CDR1 SSHAT, CDR2 FNYEAQ (reference sequence). Here the CDR3 reads CASSSSGGSTDTQYF. The CDR3 coding sequence is TGTGCTAGCAGCTCCTCAGGGGGGAGCACAGATACGCAGTATTTT.

The chain couples TRBV6-5 to TRBJ2-7; TRBD2 matches 8 bases. CDR3 length: 13 residues. V gave up 10 bases and J gave up 4 bases; unmatched junction bases: 9. Germline lookup yields CDR1 MNHEY and CDR2 SVGAGI. The CDR3: CATRQRESYEQYF. The CDR3 DNA is TGTGCCACCAGACAGCGGGAGTCTTACGAGCAGTACTTC.

This chain links TRBV7-9 with TRBJ2-3; TRBD2 matches at 7 bases. V lost 1 base to trimming and J lost 2 bases; unmatched junction nucleotides: 12. There are 18 residues in the CDR3. Germline CDR1 reads SEHNR; CDR2 reads FQNEAQ (reference sequence). The CDR3 DNA reads TGTGCCAGCAGCTTAGTAATGGCGGGAGTCCTCCACACAGATACGCAGTATTTT. Its protein is CASSLVMAGVLHTDTQYF.

V gene TRBV7-6 combines with J gene TRBJ2-7; D gene unclear. V lost 1 base to trimming and J lost 8 bases, with 6 bases between them. This CDR3 is 11 amino acids long. Germline V gene lookup returns CDR1 SGHVS and CDR2 FNYEAQ. CDR3 DNA sequence: TGTGCCAGCAGCTTAGGGCCACAGCAGTACTTC. Its translation: CASSLGPQQYF. Full variable domain (outside the CDR3, taken from reference TRBV7-6 and TRBJ2-7): GAGVSQSPRYKVTKRGQDVALRCDPISGHVSLYWYRQALGQGPEFLTYFNYEAQQDKSGLPNDRFSAERPEGSISTLTIQRTEQRDSAMYRCASSLGPQQYFGPGTRLTVT.

V gene TRBV6-5 combines with J gene TRBJ1-3; 7 nucleotides line up with TRBD1. J gave up 4 bases and V 2 bases, and 2 bases lay outside the gene matches. Germline lookup yields CDR1 MNHEY and CDR2 SVGAGI. The CDR3 runs to 14 residues. The CDR3 is CASSYDRAGNTIYF. In nucleotides, the CDR3 is TGTGCCAGCAGTTACGACAGGGCAGGAAACACCATATATTTT.

V usage is TRBV6-5 and J usage is TRBJ1-1; no clear D. CDR1 is MNHEY and CDR2 is SVGAGI in the germline V gene. Trimming shortened V by 8 bases and J by 2 bases, and 12 bases separated the two germline ends. The CDR3 runs 13 residues. The CDR3 region has the DNA TGTGCCAGCCGGAACAGTATCAACACTGAAGCTTTCTTT. Amino acid sequence: CASRNSINTEAFF.

The chain has TRBV5-1 and TRBJ2-3; possibly TRBD2 for D (6 bases). The CDR3 runs to 14 residues. The V and J ends lost 3 bases and 2 bases respectively, with 10 bases between them. Per the germline V gene, CDR1 is SGHRS and CDR2 is YFSETQ. CDR3: CASSWGTFTDTQYF. The CDR3 DNA sequence: TGCGCCAGCAGCTGGGGGACTTTCACAGATACGCAGTATTTT.

This clone was seen a single time. The V gene is TRBV5-1, the J gene TRBJ2-3; D is possibly TRBD2 (6 bases). Per germline, CDR1 SGHRS and CDR2 YFSETQ. Trimming pared 3 bases from V and 11 bases from J, leaving 22 bases between. The CDR3 length is 15 residues. The CDR3 protein is CASSSGTLKEGRQYF. In nucleotides, the CDR3 is TGCGCCAGCAGCTCCGGGACGCTGAAGGAGGGGAGGCAGTATTTT.

V gene TRBV7-2 combines with J gene TRBJ1-1; D remains ambiguous. Germline V gene lookup returns CDR1 SGHTA and CDR2 FQGNSA. The CDR3 length is 14 residues. The V gene lost 2 bases and the J gene lost 1 base, with 8 bases spanning the gap. CDR3 protein: CASSLSPGNTEAFF. CDR3 in DNA: TGTGCCAGCAGCTTATCCCCAGGGAACACTGAAGCTTTCTTT.

The chain recombines TRBV11-3 with TRBJ2-1, with 7 bases aligning to TRBD1. Germline CDR1 reads SGHNT; CDR2 reads YENEEA. Trimming removed 1 base from V and 8 bases from J; junction bases left unmatched: 14. The CDR3 consists of 17 residues. Here the CDR3 reads CASSLGQGVVGYYEQFF. The CDR3 nucleotides read TGTGCCAGCAGCTTAGGACAGGGAGTGGTGGGCTATTATGAGCAGTTCTTC.

V gene TRBV6-5 combines with J gene TRBJ1-2; 7 bases agree with TRBD1. The germline V gene has CDR1 MNHEY and CDR2 SVGAGI. V was clipped by 6 bases and J by 2 bases; unmatched bases: 3. This CDR3 comprises 13 residues. The CDR3 reads CASRPTGNYGYTF. In DNA form, the CDR3 reads TGTGCCAGCAGGCCGACAGGGAACTATGGCTACACCTTC.

This rearrangement joins TRBV6-4 to TRBJ2-1; D is ambiguous. The CDR3 is made up of 13 amino acids. The V gene lost 2 bases and the J gene lost 4 bases, with 6 bases spanning the gap. Germline CDR1 MRHNA, CDR2 SNTAGT. The DNA for the CDR3 is TGTGCCAGCAGTGACGGAGATTACAATGAGCAGTTCTTC. It codes for CASSDGDYNEQFF.

The J gene is TRBJ2-5, the V gene TRBV28; D is possibly TRBD2 (5 bases). The V gene's germline CDR1 is MDHEN and CDR2 SYDVKM. The V gene lost 7 bases and the J gene lost 10 bases, with 13 bases spanning the gap. The CDR3 is 11 amino acids. The DNA for the CDR3 is TGTGCCAGCAATAATCAACTAGGCCAGTACTTC. Residues: CASNNQLGQYF.

This clone was observed once. The chain uses TRBV7-9 and TRBJ2-7, with D perhaps TRBD1 (6 bases). The CDR3 consists of 12 residues. Germline CDR1 and CDR2: SEHNR and FQNEAQ (reference sequence). The germline V and J ends were trimmed by 8 bases and 4 bases, with 12 bases remaining between them. CDR3 nucleotide sequence: TGTGCCAGCGGACAGTCCCTTTACGAGCAGTACTTC. As protein: CASGQSLYEQYF.

This clone appeared once. V usage is TRBV4-1 and J usage is TRBJ2-5; tentative D call: TRBD2 (5 bases). The CDR3 sequence is 13 residues long. Trimming stripped 6 bases from V and 3 bases from J, with 11 bases between. Germline V gene data show CDR1 as MGHRA and CDR2 as YSYEKL. CDR3 in amino acids: CASSFGEKETQYF. CDR3 bases: TGCGCCAGCAGTTTCGGGGAAAAAGAGACCCAGTACTTC.

The rearrangement uses TRBV4-3 and TRBJ2-7; 10 nucleotides line up with TRBD1. The CDR3 totals 16 residues. V dropped 1 base and J dropped 0; count of bases not matched to a gene: 3. The V gene's germline CDR1 is LGHNA and CDR2 YSLEER. The CDR3 protein is CASSQVRQGASYEQYF. The CDR3 nucleotides read TGCGCCAGCAGCCAAGTTAGACAGGGGGCCTCCTACGAGCAGTACTTC.

This clone came up once. Other DNA sequences from this sample encode an identical CDR3 as well. The chain employs TRBV6-5 and TRBJ2-7; 7 bases align to TRBD2. Per the germline V gene, CDR1 is MNHEY and CDR2 is SVGAGI. CDR3 length equals 15 residues. The trim removed 0 bases at V and 2 bases at J, leaving 4 bases unmatched. The CDR3 is CASSYSERGAYEQYF. The CDR3 region has the DNA TGTGCCAGCAGTTACTCGGAGCGGGGAGCCTACGAGCAGTACTTC.

This sequence joins TRBV6-5 and TRBJ2-7; 7 bases line up with TRBD2. The V and J ends lost 7 bases and 0 bases, in that order; junction bases with no gene match: 9. There are 15 residues in the CDR3. The V gene's germline CDR1 is MNHEY and CDR2 SVGAGI. Here the CDR3 DNA reads TGTGCCAGCAATCCCGTAGCGGGTAGCTCCTACGAGCAGTACTTC. Translation: CASNPVAGSSYEQYF.

The V call is TRBV7-2, the J call TRBJ2-5; no clear D. Germline loops: CDR1 SGHTA, CDR2 FQGNSA. V dropped 2 bases and J dropped 4 bases, with 5 bases sitting between them. There are 12 residues in the CDR3. CDR3 protein: CASSLRGETQYF. CDR3 DNA: TGTGCCAGCAGCTTACGAGGAGAGACCCAGTACTTC.

The chain combines TRBV7-2 with TRBJ2-5; 10 nucleotides line up with TRBD1. Trimming at V came to 1 base and at J to 10 bases, leaving 9 bases not matched to a gene. The CDR3 extends over 15 amino acids. Germline V gene sequence: CDR1 SGHTA, CDR2 FQGNSA. The CDR3 bases are TGTGCCAGCAGCTTAGTCCTGGGGACAGGGGATATCCAGTACTTC. The encoded protein is CASSLVLGTGDIQYF.

The chain employs TRBV2 and TRBJ2-3, with 11 positions matching TRBD1. The germline V gene has CDR1 SNHLY and CDR2 FYNNEI. The CDR3 sequence is 17 residues long. V lost 1 base, J lost 1 base, and 4 bases stayed unmatched. CDR3 DNA: TGTGCCAGCAGTGAAGAGGGACAGGGGGTCGGCACAGATACGCAGTATTTT. This gives the protein CASSEEGQGVGTDTQYF. The variable domain in full, completed from reference TRBV2 and TRBJ2-3, reads EPEVTQTPSHQVTQMGQEVILRCVPISNHLYFYWYRQILGQKVEFLVSFYNNEISEKSEIFDDQFSVERPDGSNFTLKIRSTKLEDSAMYFCASSEEGQGVGTDTQYFGPGTRLTVL.

The CDR3 DNA follows: TGCGCCAGCAGCTTGGGGCGTGGGGGACTAGCGAGGTACGAGCAGTACTTC. The encoded protein is CASSLGRGGLARYEQYF. The chain recombines TRBV5-1 with TRBJ2-7; 10 positions match TRBD2. Per germline, CDR1 SGHRS and CDR2 YFSETQ. The V and J ends lost 0 bases and 4 bases, in that order; junction bases with no gene match: 10. The CDR3 sequence is 17 residues long.

The chain has TRBV7-3 and TRBJ2-5; tentatively, D is TRBD1 (5 bases). Germline values: CDR1 SGHTA, CDR2 FQGTGA. The CDR3 covers 13 residues. Trimming shortened V by 5 bases and J by 4 bases, and 11 bases separated the two germline ends. CDR3 loop: CASSIGAVETQYF. DNA of the CDR3: TGTGCCAGCAGCATTGGGGCGGTAGAGACCCAGTACTTC.

This sequence joins TRBV13 and TRBJ2-5; a weak D match, TRBD1 (5 bases). This CDR3 contains 14 residues. The V gene's germline CDR1 is PRHDT and CDR2 FYEKMQ (reference sequence). Trimming left V 6 bases short and J 5 bases short, with 16 bases between. CDR3 DNA: TGTGCCAGCAGATGGCAGGGCGTAGGGGAGACCCAGTACTTC. As protein: CASRWQGVGETQYF.

The V and J genes are TRBV7-2 and TRBJ2-1; D is undetermined. CDR3 length: 13 amino acids. V was clipped by 0 bases and J by 9 bases, with 9 bases between them. Germline-derived CDR1 and CDR2 are SGHTA and FQGNSA. The CDR3 protein is CASSLANVGEQFF. The CDR3 DNA reads as TGTGCCAGCAGCTTAGCGAATGTCGGTGAGCAGTTCTTC.